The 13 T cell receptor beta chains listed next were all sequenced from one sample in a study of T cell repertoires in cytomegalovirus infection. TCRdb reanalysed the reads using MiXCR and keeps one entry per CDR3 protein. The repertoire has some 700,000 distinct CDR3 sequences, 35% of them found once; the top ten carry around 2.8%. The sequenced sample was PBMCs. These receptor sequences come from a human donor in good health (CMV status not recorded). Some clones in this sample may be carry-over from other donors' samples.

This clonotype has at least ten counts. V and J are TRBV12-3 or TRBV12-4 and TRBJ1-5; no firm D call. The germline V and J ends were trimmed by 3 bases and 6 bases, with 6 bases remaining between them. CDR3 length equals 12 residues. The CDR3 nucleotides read TGTGCCAGCAGTTTTCCGGCTCAGCCCCAGCATTTT. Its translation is CASSFPAQPQHF.

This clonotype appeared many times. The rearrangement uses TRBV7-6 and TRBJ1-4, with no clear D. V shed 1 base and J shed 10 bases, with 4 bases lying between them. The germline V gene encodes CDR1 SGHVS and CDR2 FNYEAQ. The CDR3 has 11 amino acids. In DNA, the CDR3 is TGTGCCAGCAGCTTAGGGCCAAAACTGTTTTTT. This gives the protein CASSLGPKLFF.

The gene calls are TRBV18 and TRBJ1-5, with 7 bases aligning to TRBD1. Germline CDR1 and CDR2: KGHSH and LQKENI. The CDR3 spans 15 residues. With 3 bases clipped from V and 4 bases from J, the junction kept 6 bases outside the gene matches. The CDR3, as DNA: TGTGCCAGCTCACCGACGACAGGGTTGAATCAGCCCCAGCATTTT. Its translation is CASSPTTGLNQPQHF.

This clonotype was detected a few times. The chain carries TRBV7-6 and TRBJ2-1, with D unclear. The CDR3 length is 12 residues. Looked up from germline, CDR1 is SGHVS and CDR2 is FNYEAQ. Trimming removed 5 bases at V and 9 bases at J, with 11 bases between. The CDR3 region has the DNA TGTGCCAGCAGCCCCAGTTTACCTGAGCAGTTCTTC. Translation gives CASSPSLPEQFF.

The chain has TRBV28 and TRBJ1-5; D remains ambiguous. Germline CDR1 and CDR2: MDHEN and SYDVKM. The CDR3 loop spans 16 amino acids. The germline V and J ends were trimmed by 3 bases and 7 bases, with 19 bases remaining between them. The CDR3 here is CASSLRGAGGWQPQHF. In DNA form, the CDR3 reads TGTGCCAGCAGTTTGCGGGGAGCGGGAGGGTGGCAGCCCCAGCATTTT.

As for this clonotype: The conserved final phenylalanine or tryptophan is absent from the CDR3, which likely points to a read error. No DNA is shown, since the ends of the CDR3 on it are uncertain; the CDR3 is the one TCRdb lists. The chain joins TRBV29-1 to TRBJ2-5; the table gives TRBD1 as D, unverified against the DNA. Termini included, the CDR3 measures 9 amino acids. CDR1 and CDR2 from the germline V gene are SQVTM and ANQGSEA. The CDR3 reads CSVGGQAPL.

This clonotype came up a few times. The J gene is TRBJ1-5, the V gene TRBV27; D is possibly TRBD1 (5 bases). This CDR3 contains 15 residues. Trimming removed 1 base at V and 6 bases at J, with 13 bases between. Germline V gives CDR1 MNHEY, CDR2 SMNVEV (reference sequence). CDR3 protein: CASSLLARAGQPQHF. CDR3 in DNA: TGTGCCAGCAGTTTATTGGCCAGGGCAGGTCAGCCCCAGCATTTT.

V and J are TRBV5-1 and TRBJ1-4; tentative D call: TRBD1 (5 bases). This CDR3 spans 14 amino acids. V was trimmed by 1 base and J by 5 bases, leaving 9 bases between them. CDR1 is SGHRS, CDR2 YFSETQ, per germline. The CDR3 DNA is TGCGCCAGCAGCTTGCCAGGGCCAAATGAAAAACTGTTTTTT. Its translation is CASSLPGPNEKLFF.

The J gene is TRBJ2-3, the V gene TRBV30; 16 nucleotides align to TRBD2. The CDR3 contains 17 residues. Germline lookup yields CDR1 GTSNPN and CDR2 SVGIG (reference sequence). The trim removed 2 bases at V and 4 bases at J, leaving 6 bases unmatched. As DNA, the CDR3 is TGTGCCTGGAGTACGGGACTAGCGGGGGGGCCCGCAGATACGCAGTATTTT. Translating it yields CAWSTGLAGGPADTQYF.

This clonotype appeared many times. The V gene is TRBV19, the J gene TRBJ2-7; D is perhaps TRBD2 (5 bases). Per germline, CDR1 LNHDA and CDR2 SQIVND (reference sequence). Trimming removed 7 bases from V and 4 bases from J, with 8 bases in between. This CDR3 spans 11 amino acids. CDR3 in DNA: TGTGCCAGTACCCGGGGATACGAGCAGTACTTC. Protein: CASTRGYEQYF.

The CDR3: CASSFIDGNQPQHF. In DNA form, the CDR3 reads TGTGCCAGCAGTTTCATCGACGGCAATCAGCCCCAGCATTTT. The rearrangement links TRBV27 to TRBJ1-5; no reliable D call. The length of the CDR3 is 14 residues. With 3 bases removed from V and 2 bases from J, the gap between germline ends came to 8 bases. Germline V gene sequence: CDR1 MNHEY, CDR2 SMNVEV (reference sequence).

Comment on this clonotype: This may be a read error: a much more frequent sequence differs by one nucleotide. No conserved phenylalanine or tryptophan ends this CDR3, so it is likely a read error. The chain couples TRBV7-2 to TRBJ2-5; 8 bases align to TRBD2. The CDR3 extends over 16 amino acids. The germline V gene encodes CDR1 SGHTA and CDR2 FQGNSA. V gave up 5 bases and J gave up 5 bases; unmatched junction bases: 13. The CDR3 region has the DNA TGTGCCAGCAGCCCGCGTAGCGGGGACGGGAGGGAGACCCAGTACTTA. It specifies CASSPRSGDGRETQYL.

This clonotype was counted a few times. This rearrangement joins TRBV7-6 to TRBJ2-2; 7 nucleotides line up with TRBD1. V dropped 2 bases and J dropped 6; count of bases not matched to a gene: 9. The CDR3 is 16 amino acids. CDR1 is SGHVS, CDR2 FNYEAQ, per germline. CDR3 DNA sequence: TGTGCCAGCAGCTTAATAGGGGGCGCAGGTTCCGGGGAGCTGTTTTTT. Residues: CASSLIGGAGSGELFF.